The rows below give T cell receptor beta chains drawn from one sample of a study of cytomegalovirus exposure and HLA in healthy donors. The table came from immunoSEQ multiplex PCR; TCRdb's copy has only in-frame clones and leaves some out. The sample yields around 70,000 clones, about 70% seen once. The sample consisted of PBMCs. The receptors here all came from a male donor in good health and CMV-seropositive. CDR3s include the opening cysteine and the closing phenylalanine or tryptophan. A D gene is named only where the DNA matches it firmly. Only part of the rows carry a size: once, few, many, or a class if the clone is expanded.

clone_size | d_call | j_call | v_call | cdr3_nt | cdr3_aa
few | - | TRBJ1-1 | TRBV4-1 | TGCGCCAGCAGACTGCGACAGTTCATGAACACTGAAGCTTTCTTT | CASRLRQFMNTEAFF
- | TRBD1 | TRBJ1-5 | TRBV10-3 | TGTGCCATCAGTGGGGGACAGGGGGACGGCAATCAGCCCCAGCATTTT | CAISGGQGDGNQPQHF
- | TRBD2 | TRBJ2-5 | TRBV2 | TGTGCCAGCAGTTCGCGGACTAGCGGACCAGGGGCGACCCAGTACTTC | CASSSRTSGPGATQYF
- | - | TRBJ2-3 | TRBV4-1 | TGCGCCAGCAGCTATGCAGGCAGCCGATCTAGCACAGATACGCAGTATTTT | CASSYAGSRSSTDTQYF
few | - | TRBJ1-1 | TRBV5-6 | TGTGCCAGCAGCAAACAGTCGATTGAAGCTTTCTTT | CASSKQSIEAFF
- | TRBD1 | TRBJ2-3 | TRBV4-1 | TGCGCCAGCAGCCCAACCGGGACAGGAAGCACAGATACGCAGTATTTT | CASSPTGTGSTDTQYF
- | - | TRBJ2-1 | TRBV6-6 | TGTGCCAGCAGTTACCCCGGGGAGGATGAGCAGTTCTTC | CASSYPGEDEQFF
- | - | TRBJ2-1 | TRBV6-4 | TGTGCCAGCAGTGACTCCTATTACAATGAGCAGTTCTTC | CASSDSYYNEQFF
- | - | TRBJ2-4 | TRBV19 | TGTGCCAGTAGTATAAGCCCTGGCGCAGGGGGGAAAAACATTCAGTACTTC | CASSISPGAGGKNIQYF
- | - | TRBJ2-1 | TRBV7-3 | TGTGCCAGCAGCCCCGGAGGGGCCGGCTACAATGAGCAGTTCTTC | CASSPGGAGYNEQFF
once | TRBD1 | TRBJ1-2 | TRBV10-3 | TGTGCCATCAGAGCGGGACAGGGCACGGAGGGCTACACCTTC | CAIRAGQGTEGYTF
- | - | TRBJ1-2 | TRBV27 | TGTGCCAGCAGTTCCACCGGGACTCCCTACACCTTC | CASSSTGTPYTF
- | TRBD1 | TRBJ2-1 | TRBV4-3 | TGCGCCAGCAGCCAAGAGCCCCCGGGACAGGGCTTCGGGAATGAGCAGTTCTTC | CASSQEPPGQGFGNEQFF
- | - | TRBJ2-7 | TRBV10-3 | TGTGCCATCAGTGGCGACTCCTACGAGCAGTACTTC | CAISGDSYEQYF
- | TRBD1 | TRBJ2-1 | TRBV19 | TGTGCCAGTAGTTTTTATGGGACAGGCGTGAGTGAGCAGTTCTTC | CASSFYGTGVSEQFF
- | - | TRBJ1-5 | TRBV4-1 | TGCGCCAGCAGCCAAGAAATGCAGGGCTATAGCAATCAGCCCCAGCATTTT | CASSQEMQGYSNQPQHF
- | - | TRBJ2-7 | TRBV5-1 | TGCGCCAGCAGCCTGACAGGCTCCTACGAGCAGTACTTC | CASSLTGSYEQYF
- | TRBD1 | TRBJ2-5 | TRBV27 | TGTGCCAGCAGTTCTGGCGGGCGATACGAGGACAGGGACTTC | CASSSGGRYEDRDF
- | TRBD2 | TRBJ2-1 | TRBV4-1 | TGCGCCAGCAGCCCGACTAGCATTAGGCGGGATGAGCAGTTCTTC | CASSPTSIRRDEQFF
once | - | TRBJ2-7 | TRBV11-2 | TGTGCCAGCAGCTTGAATACAGGGAGTTCCTACGAGCAGTACTTC | CASSLNTGSSYEQYF
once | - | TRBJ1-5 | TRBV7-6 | TGTGCCAGCAGCTTAGTCGCGAATCAGCCCCAGCATTTT | CASSLVANQPQHF
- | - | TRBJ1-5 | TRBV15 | TGTGCCACCAGCAGAGGGACAGTCAATCAGCCCCAGCATTTT | CATSRGTVNQPQHF
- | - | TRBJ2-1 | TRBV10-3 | TGTGCCATCAGTGAACCTATGTACAATGAGCAGTTCTTC | CAISEPMYNEQFF
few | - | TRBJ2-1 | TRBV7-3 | TGTGCCAGCAGCTTAACGGCGGCTAGCGTTCTGAATGAGCAGTTCTTC | CASSLTAASVLNEQFF
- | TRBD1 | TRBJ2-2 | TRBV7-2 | TGTGCCAGCAGCTTAGGGCCGGGACAGGGGATCGTCGGGGAGCTGTTTTTT | CASSLGPGQGIVGELFF
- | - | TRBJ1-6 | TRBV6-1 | TGTGCCAGCAGTGCCCGGGATCTTTCACCCCTCCACTTT | CASSARDLSPLHF
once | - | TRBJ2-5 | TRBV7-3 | TGTGCCAGCAGCTCCGATGGGGGGTTCACCTCGGAGACCCAGTACTTC | CASSSDGGFTSETQYF
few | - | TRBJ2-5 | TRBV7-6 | TGTGCCAGCAGCCTTAACGGGGGAGGGACCCAGTACTTC | CASSLNGGGTQYF
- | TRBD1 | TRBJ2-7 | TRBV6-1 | TGTGCCAGCAGTGAACCAGGGGGCAGGTCCTACGAGCAGTACTTC | CASSEPGGRSYEQYF
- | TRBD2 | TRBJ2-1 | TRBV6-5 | TGTGCCAGCAGTGGGCGTAGCGGGGGGGCAAGGGAGCAGTTCTTC | CASSGRSGGAREQFF
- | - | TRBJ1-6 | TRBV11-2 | TGTGCCAGCAGCTTAGAACTCACCGGGAATTCACCCCTCCACTTT | CASSLELTGNSPLHF
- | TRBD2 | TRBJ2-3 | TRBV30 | TGTGCCTGGAGTATCGAGGGCGGGAGGGCAGATACGCAGTATTTT | CAWSIEGGRADTQYF
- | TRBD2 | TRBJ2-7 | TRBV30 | TGTGCCTGGAGAAGTAGCGGGGCCTCCTACGAGCAGTACTTC | CAWRSSGASYEQYF
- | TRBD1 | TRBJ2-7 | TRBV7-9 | TGTGCCAGCCGACAGGGGACGCAGAAGCAGTACTTC | CASRQGTQKQYF
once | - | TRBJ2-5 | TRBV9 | TGTGCCAGCAGCGTGGGAGAGCGGAATCAAGAGACCCAGTACTTC | CASSVGERNQETQYF
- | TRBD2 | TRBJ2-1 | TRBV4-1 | TGCGCCAGCAGCCAAGTGTATGGGGCTAGCGGTAGGGATGAGCAGTTCTTC | CASSQVYGASGRDEQFF
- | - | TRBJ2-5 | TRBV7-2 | TGTGCCAGCAGTTTTACGGTCCCAAAACAAGAGACCCAGTACTTC | CASSFTVPKQETQYF
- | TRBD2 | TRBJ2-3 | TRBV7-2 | TGTGCCAGCAGCTCACTAATAGCGGGGGGGTCCAGATCCGATACGCAGTATTTT | CASSSLIAGGSRSDTQYF
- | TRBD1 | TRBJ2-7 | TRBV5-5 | TGTGCCAGCAGCCGGGGACAGGGGGGATACGAGCAGTACTTC | CASSRGQGGYEQYF
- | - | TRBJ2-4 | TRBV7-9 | TGTGCCAGCAGCTTAGACGGGAACAAAAACATTCAGTACTTC | CASSLDGNKNIQYF
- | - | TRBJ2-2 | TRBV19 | TGTGCCAGTAGTAACCCCCCTCTTGGGGGCGCGAACACCGGGGAGCTGTTTTTT | CASSNPPLGGANTGELFF
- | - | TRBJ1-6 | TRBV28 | TGTGCCAGCAGTGGGGGGGCAGGAGTTGCTAATTCACCCCTCCACTTT | CASSGGAGVANSPLHF
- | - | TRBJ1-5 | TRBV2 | TGTGCCTCCAGCGGTGAGGTCAATCAGCCCCAGCATTTT | CASSGEVNQPQHF
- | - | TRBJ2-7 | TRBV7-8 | TGTGCCAGCAGCTTAGGACTAGTGCCCCGGGGGGAGCAGTACTTC | CASSLGLVPRGEQYF
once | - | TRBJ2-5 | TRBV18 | TGTGCCAGCTCACCACGGCGGGGGCCGCAAGAGACCCAGTACTTC | CASSPRRGPQETQYF
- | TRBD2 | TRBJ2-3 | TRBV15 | TGTGCCACCGGAAGGACTAGCCCGACAGATACGCAGTATTTT | CATGRTSPTDTQYF
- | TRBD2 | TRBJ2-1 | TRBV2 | TGTGCCAAGCAACTAGCGGGTCAGTACAATGAGCAGTTCTTC | CAKQLAGQYNEQFF
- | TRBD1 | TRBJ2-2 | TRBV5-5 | TGTGCCAGCAGCTTGGCCATTGGGACAGGGATCGCCGGGGAGCTGTTTTTT | CASSLAIGTGIAGELFF
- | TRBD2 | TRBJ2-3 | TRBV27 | TGTGCCAGCAGTTTATCCCCCCGACTAGCGGGGGGGTCGACAGATACGCAGTATTTT | CASSLSPRLAGGSTDTQYF
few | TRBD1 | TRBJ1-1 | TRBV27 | TGTGCCAGCACCCAGACAGGGGGCGGCACTGAAGCTTTCTTT | CASTQTGGGTEAFF
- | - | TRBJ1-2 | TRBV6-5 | TGTGCCAGCGCAGAGGCAGGGTATGGCTACACCTTC | CASAEAGYGYTF
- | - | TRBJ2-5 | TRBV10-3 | TGTGCCATCAGTGAGCCTCTAGAGTACCAAGAGACCCAGTACTTC | CAISEPLEYQETQYF
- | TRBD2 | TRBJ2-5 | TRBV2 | TGTGCCAGCAGCCAGGTCAGCGGGGAGCAGTACTTC | CASSQVSGEQYF
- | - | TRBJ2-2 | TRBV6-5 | TGTGCCAGCAGTGGCCCGAAGTACACCGGGGAGCTGTTTTTT | CASSGPKYTGELFF
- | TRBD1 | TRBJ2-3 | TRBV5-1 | TGCGCCAGCAGCTATGGGACAGGGGCCTCCACAGATACGCAGTATTTT | CASSYGTGASTDTQYF